This paragraph covers one T cell receptor beta chain sequence. Its antigen is not identified. V lost 2 bases to trimming and J lost 11 bases; unmatched junction nucleotides: 12. The CDR3 loop spans 15 amino acids. Germline values: CDR1 MNHEY, CDR2 SVGAGI. The data were obtained in a study of cytomegalovirus exposure and HLA in healthy donors. Overall study results and limits: Exclusion applied to some V segments, including TRBV6-2 and TRBV6-3, as they were indistinguishable. For presence/absence analyses, sequencing depth was assumed to be roughly uniform across donors. Researchers catalogued about 150 TCR beta chains as cytomegalovirus-associated.

This PCR relied on a set of 60 Vbeta primers and 13 Jbeta primers. Data came from immunoSEQ multiplex PCR; TCRdb stores just in-frame clones and leaves some out. The sample table includes about 200,000 clones. This clonotype was sampled from a man aged 30-40 years in good health and CMV-seronegative. Specimen: PBMCs. J is TRBJ1-1 and V is TRBV6-5; 9 bases are shared with TRBD1. CDR3 region: CASSYGTGTPSWAFF. DNA of the CDR3: TGTGCCAGCAGTTACGGGACAGGGACCCCCTCCTGGGCTTTCTTT.